The T cell receptor beta chain under discussion was sequenced for a study of shared clonotypes between healthy human individuals. Study information: Each donor's CD4 naive and CD4 memory cells filled three plates apiece, CD8 naive two, and CD8 memory one.

Measured with immunoSEQ multiplex PCR; TCRdb has only the in-frame clones, and not every one. The table records hundreds of thousands of clones, approximately 79% of them present only once. Sequenced: memory CD4+ T cells sorted from blood. Subset noted: CD45RA-negative fraction. The sequence was collected from a woman in her twenties or thirties in good health.

This CDR3 is CASSVYSARPYNEQFF. CDR3 bases: TGTGCCAGCAGCGTGTATAGCGCGAGACCCTACAATGAGCAGTTCTTC. This chain uses TRBV5-4 with TRBJ2-1; maybe TRBD2 (5 bases). V lost 4 bases to trimming and J lost 2 bases, with 16 bases between them. Germline-derived CDR1 and CDR2 are SGHNT and YYREEE (reference sequence). The CDR3 sequence is 16 residues long. The variable domain in full, completed from reference TRBV5-4 and TRBJ2-1, reads ETGVTQSPTHLIKTRGQQVTLRCSSQSGHNTVSWYQQALGQGPQFIFQYYREEENGRGNFPPRFSGLQFPNYSSELNVNALELDDSALYLCASSVYSARPYNEQFFGPGTRLTVL.